The 6 T cell receptor beta chains reported below all come from one sample, sequenced in a study of neurological immune-mediated disorders. TCRdb re-derived calls from the 5' RACE reads in MiXCR, one entry per CDR3 protein. The sample lists tens of thousands of distinct CDR3 sequences, 10% occurring once. Source material: PBMCs. The receptors derive from a woman in her 30s with HTLV-1-associated myelopathy (HAM/TSP).

This clonotype occurred many times. This chain joins TRBV30 and TRBJ2-7; D unclear. Trimming cost V 2 bases and J 7 bases, with 9 bases left between them. This CDR3 is 11 amino acids long. Germline CDR1 is GTSNPN and CDR2 is SVGIG (reference sequence). CDR3: CAWSTFLEQYF. CDR3 DNA: TGTGCCTGGAGTACCTTTTTGGAGCAGTACTTC.

This clonotype was recorded many times. The chain links TRBV29-1 to TRBJ2-7, with 9 bases matching TRBD1. V lost 5 bases and J lost 2; bases outside the gene matches: 13. The CDR3 loop spans 16 amino acids. Per germline, CDR1 SQVTM and CDR2 ANQGSEA. The CDR3 sequence: CSVIPGQGSRAYEQYF. The CDR3 nucleotides read TGCAGCGTTATACCGGGACAGGGATCTCGGGCCTACGAGCAGTACTTC.

This clonotype was counted at least ten times. CDR3 nucleotide sequence: TGCAGCATATACGACAGGGTTAACTATGGCTACACCTTC. Translated: CSIYDRVNYGYTF. The chain links TRBV29-1 to TRBJ1-2, with TRBD1 matching over 7 bases. V dropped 8 bases and J dropped 1; count of bases not matched to a gene: 7. The CDR3 is made up of 13 amino acids. Germline CDR1 SQVTM, CDR2 ANQGSEA.

This clonotype was picked up many times. This chain connects TRBV20-1 to TRBJ2-7; D call uncertain. The CDR3 consists of 12 residues. Germline V gene data show CDR1 as DFQATT and CDR2 as SNEGSKA (reference sequence). The V gene lost 0 bases and the J gene lost 4 bases, with 7 bases spanning the gap. CDR3 sequence reads: CSARDQLYEQYF. CDR3 coding DNA: TGCAGTGCTAGAGACCAACTATACGAGCAGTACTTC.

This clonotype was observed at least ten times. The chain carries TRBV6-2 or TRBV6-3 and TRBJ2-1; D remains unclear. Germline values: CDR1 MNHEY, CDR2 SVGEGT. V lost 6 bases and J 1 base, leaving 10 bases between the germline ends. The CDR3 extends over 14 amino acids. The DNA for the CDR3 is TGTGCCAGCAGCCCCGACGGGTCCTACAATGAGCAGTTCTTC. Translation gives CASSPDGSYNEQFF.

The chain employs TRBV9 and TRBJ2-3; a possible D gene is TRBD2 (7 bases). Between the trimmed V and J ends, which lost 0 bases and 0 bases, there was a span of 14 bases. This CDR3 is 17 amino acids long. Germline assignment: CDR1 SGDLS and CDR2 YYNGEE. CDR3 DNA sequence: TGTGCCAGCAGCGTAGACGGGGGGCCCCGCAGCACAGATACGCAGTATTTT. This sequence encodes CASSVDGGPRSTDTQYF.